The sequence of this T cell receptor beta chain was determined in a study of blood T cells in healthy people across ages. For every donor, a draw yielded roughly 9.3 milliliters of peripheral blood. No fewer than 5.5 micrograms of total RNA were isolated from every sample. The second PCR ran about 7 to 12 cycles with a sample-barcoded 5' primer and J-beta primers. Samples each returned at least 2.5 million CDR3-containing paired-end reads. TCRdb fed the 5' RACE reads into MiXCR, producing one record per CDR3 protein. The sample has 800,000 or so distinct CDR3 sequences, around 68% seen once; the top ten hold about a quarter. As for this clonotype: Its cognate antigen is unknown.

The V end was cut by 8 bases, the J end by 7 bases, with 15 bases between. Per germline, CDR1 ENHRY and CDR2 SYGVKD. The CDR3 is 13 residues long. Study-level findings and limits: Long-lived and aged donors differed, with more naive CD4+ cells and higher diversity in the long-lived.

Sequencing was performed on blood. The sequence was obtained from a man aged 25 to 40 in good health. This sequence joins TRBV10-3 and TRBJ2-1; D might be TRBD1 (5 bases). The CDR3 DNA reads TGTGCCATCGGGGCCCAAGGGGATAATGAGCAGTTCTTC. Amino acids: CAIGAQGDNEQFF.